This entry lists 15 T cell receptor beta chains sequenced from one sample in a study of PD-1 blockade in classical Hodgkin lymphoma. This table comes from immunoSEQ multiplex PCR, and its TCRdb copy is limited to in-frame clones, with some not included. The data contain about 90,000 clones, roughly nine tenths of them singletons. Specified time point: cycle 4 day 1 (C4D1), after less than seven weeks of nivolumab. The patients all showed relapse after autologous stem cell transplantation, while their brentuximab vedotin exposure varied. The sample in question was peripheral blood mononuclear cells (PBMCs), obtained before the fourth cycle of nivolumab. The receptors originated from a human donor with classical Hodgkin lymphoma.

V and J are TRBV30 and TRBJ2-2; D is unclear. The CDR3 runs to 13 residues. From germline, CDR1 is GTSNPN and CDR2 SVGIG (reference sequence). Trimming removed 1 base at V and 0 bases at J, with 3 bases between. The CDR3 nucleotides are TGTGCCTGGAGTGGATCGAACACCGGGGAGCTGTTTTTT. Protein: CAWSGSNTGELFF.

The J gene is TRBJ1-5, the V gene TRBV13; possibly TRBD1 for D (5 bases). The CDR3 sequence is 17 residues long. Trimming removed 3 bases at V and 4 bases at J, with 19 bases between. Germline V gene lookup returns CDR1 PRHDT and CDR2 FYEKMQ (reference sequence). CDR3 protein: CASSFFRVAEGNQPQHF. The CDR3 DNA reads as TGTGCCAGCAGCTTTTTCAGGGTCGCCGAGGGAAATCAGCCCCAGCATTTT.

The chain combines TRBV7-2 with TRBJ2-2; D gene unclear. The CDR3 is 18 residues long. V gave up 1 base and J gave up 1 base, with 16 bases separating them. Germline V lookup: CDR1 SGHTA, CDR2 FQGNSA. The CDR3 spells CASSLEPPGVGNTGELFF. The CDR3 region has the DNA TGTGCCAGCAGCTTAGAGCCCCCTGGGGTAGGGAACACCGGGGAGCTGTTTTTT.

The V call is TRBV15, the J call TRBJ2-5; 10 nucleotides match TRBD2. The CDR3 totals 16 residues. V trimming: 1 base; J trimming: 7 bases; junction bases outside the gene matches: 9. The germline V gene has CDR1 LNHNV and CDR2 YYDKDF (reference sequence). CDR3 coding DNA: TGTGCCACCAGCAGAGGAGGTAGCGGGGGGAAAGGGACCCAGTACTTC. This encodes CATSRGGSGGKGTQYF.

The chain couples TRBV30 to TRBJ2-3, with a possible D match to TRBD2 (5 bases). Germline CDR1 is GTSNPN and CDR2 is SVGIG (reference sequence). CDR3 length: 14 amino acids. V gave up 1 base and J gave up 5 bases, with 13 bases separating them. The CDR3, as DNA: TGTGCCTGGAGTGCCAGGAGGTCAGAAGATACGCAGTATTTT. It encodes CAWSARRSEDTQYF.

The rearrangement uses TRBV7-8 and TRBJ2-7, with a tentative D call TRBD1 (6 bases). The germline gives CDR1 SGHVS, CDR2 FQNEAQ. CDR3 size: 12 residues. The V end was cut by 4 bases, the J end by 5 bases, with 9 bases between. The CDR3 sequence: CASSWTANEQYF. CDR3 DNA sequence: TGTGCCAGCAGCTGGACAGCCAACGAGCAGTACTTC.

The chain has TRBV7-9 and TRBJ1-1, with D possibly TRBD1 on 5 matching bases. The CDR3 length is 16 residues. The ends were cut back, 3 bases at V and 0 bases at J, with 14 bases in the middle. Germline values: CDR1 SEHNR, CDR2 FQNEAQ (reference sequence). CDR3: CASSFSGAGVNTEAFF. The CDR3 DNA reads TGTGCCAGCAGCTTTTCCGGGGCTGGCGTGAACACTGAAGCTTTCTTT.

V and J are TRBV7-9 and TRBJ2-6; D might be TRBD1 or TRBD2, each matching 5 bases. The CDR3 has 17 residues. CDR1 SEHNR and CDR2 FQNEAQ come from the germline V gene (reference sequence). V was pared by 6 bases and J by 3 bases, with 18 bases between. CDR3 loop: CASSPGTGDFGANVLTF. In DNA form, the CDR3 reads TGTGCCAGCAGTCCCGGGACGGGCGACTTTGGGGCCAACGTCCTGACTTTC.

DNA of the CDR3: TGCGCCACCGGCACGCAGGGGGCGATCACTGAAGCTTTCTTT. As protein: CATGTQGAITEAFF. The chain is built from TRBV10-2 and TRBJ1-1, with 8 positions matching TRBD1. The trim removed 10 bases at V and 4 bases at J, leaving 11 bases unmatched. The CDR3 runs 14 residues. Germline V gives CDR1 WSHSY, CDR2 SAAADI.

The chain is built from TRBV7-8 and TRBJ1-5; the D is unclear. Trimming left V 3 bases short and J 1 base short, with 4 bases between. There are 13 residues in the CDR3. Germline-derived CDR1 and CDR2 are SGHVS and FQNEAQ. The CDR3 here is CASSFDSNQPQHF. The CDR3 nucleotides read TGTGCCAGCAGCTTCGACAGCAATCAGCCCCAGCATTTT. Full variable domain (rest looked up from reference TRBV7-8 and TRBJ1-5): GAGVSQSPRYKVAKRGQDVALRCDPISGHVSLFWYQQALGQGPEFLTYFQNEAQLDKSGLPSDRFFAERPEGSVSTLKIQRTQQEDSAVYLCASSFDSNQPQHFGDGTRLSIL.

This rearrangement joins TRBV9 to TRBJ2-1; D gene ambiguous. V lost 3 bases, J lost 4 bases, and 14 bases lay in between. CDR3 length: 15 residues. The germline gives CDR1 SGDLS, CDR2 YYNGEE. In nucleotides, the CDR3 is TGTGCCAGCAGCGAAGAGTTTGCCACATACAATGAGCAGTTCTTC. Translation gives CASSEEFATYNEQFF.

The chain is built from TRBV7-2 and TRBJ2-5; maybe TRBD1 (5 bases). The CDR3 sequence is 16 residues long. Trimming left V 1 base short and J 5 bases short, with 17 bases between. CDR1 is SGHTA and CDR2 is FQGNSA in the germline V gene. The CDR3 DNA is TGTGCCAGCAGCTTAGATAGAGGACCAGGGTTGGAGACCCAGTACTTC. Protein: CASSLDRGPGLETQYF.

The gene calls are TRBV18 and TRBJ2-7; D is undetermined. With 2 bases removed from V and 5 bases from J, the gap between germline ends came to 4 bases. Germline V lookup: CDR1 KGHSH, CDR2 LQKENI. The CDR3 contains 11 residues. The CDR3 coding sequence is TGTGCCAGCTCACCATCGGACGAGCAGTACTTC. The encoded protein is CASSPSDEQYF. Variable domain in full (rest from reference TRBV18 and TRBJ2-7): NAGVMQNPRHLVRRRGQEARLRCSPMKGHSHVYWYRQLPEEGLKFMVYLQKENIIDESGMPKERFSAEFPKEGPSILRIQQVVRGDSAAYFCASSPSDEQYFGPGTRLTVT.

The chain joins TRBV6-5 to TRBJ1-2; D gene ambiguous. CDR1 and CDR2 (germline): MNHEY, SVGAGI. Trimming stripped 5 bases from V and 5 bases from J, with 18 bases between. The CDR3 is 15 amino acids. The CDR3 region is CASSKSGPRGYGYTF. As DNA, the CDR3 is TGTGCCAGCAGTAAAAGCGGACCGCGAGGGTATGGCTACACCTTC.

The rearrangement joins TRBV13 to TRBJ1-1; D is unclear. V dropped 0 bases and J dropped 9 bases, with 14 bases sitting between them. The CDR3 spans 14 residues. Germline V gives CDR1 PRHDT, CDR2 FYEKMQ (reference sequence). The CDR3 loop reads CASSLGPLSRKAFF. CDR3 DNA: TGTGCCAGCAGCTTAGGACCCCTCTCCAGGAAAGCTTTCTTT.